A single TCR beta chain is shown here with its context. Generated by immunoSEQ multiplex PCR, the TCRdb table keeps only in-frame clones and is missing some. The sample lists tens of thousands of clones; 77% were seen once. In germline, CDR1 is SGHNT, CDR2 YYREEE (reference sequence). The V end lost 0 bases, the J end lost 2 bases, and 6 bases lay between the germline ends. The CDR3 runs 14 residues. This record belongs to a study of OX40 agonist ivuxolimab in advanced cancers. Study-level information: Ivuxolimab doses were 0.01, 0.1, 0.3, 1.5, 3 or 10 mg/kg every 2 weeks.

Here the sequenced sample was CD4+ or CD8+ T cells sorted from blood, taken in a trial of the OX40 agonist ivuxolimab. This chain joins TRBV5-4 and TRBJ1-5, with D uncertain. The TCR originated in an adult with an advanced solid tumor such as melanoma, head and neck, liver or kidney cancer. The CDR3 here is CASSLAGGNQPQHF. The CDR3 DNA reads as TGTGCCAGCAGCTTGGCCGGGGGCAATCAGCCCCAGCATTTT.